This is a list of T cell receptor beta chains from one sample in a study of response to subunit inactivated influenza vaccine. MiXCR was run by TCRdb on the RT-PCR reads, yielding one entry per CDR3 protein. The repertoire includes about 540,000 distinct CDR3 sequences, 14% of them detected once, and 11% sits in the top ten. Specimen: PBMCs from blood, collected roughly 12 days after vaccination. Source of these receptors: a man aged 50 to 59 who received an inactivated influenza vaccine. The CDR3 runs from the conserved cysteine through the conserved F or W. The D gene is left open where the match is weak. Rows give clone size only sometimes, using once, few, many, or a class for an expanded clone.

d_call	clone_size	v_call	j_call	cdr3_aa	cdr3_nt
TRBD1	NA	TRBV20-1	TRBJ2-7	CSAHRDSYEQYF	TGCAGTGCCCACCGGGACAGCTACGAGCAGTACTTC
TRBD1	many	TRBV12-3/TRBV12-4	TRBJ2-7	CASSLSTGDTYEQYF	TGTGCCAGCAGCCTTTCGACAGGGGACACCTACGAGCAGTACTTC
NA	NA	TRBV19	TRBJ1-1	CASSNLRREPEAFF	TGTGCCAGTAGTAATTTGCGGAGAGAACCTGAAGCTTTCTTT
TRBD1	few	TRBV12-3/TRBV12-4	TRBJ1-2	CASKRTGEGGYTF	TGTGCCAGCAAACGGACAGGAGAAGGTGGCTACACCTTC
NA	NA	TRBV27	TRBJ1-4	CASSLWGGTGNEKLFF	TGTGCCAGCAGTTTATGGGGAGGGACGGGTAATGAAAAACTGTTTTTT
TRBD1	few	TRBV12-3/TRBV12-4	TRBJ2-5	CASSLAQAGGALETQYF	TGTGCCAGCAGTTTAGCCCAGGCAGGGGGCGCCTTGGAGACCCAGTACTTC
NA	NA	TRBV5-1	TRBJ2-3	CASSLSRSGSTQYF	TGCGCCAGCAGCTTGAGTAGGAGTGGGTCTACGCAGTATTTT
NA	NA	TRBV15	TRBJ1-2	CATSRDWSRDGEIYRYTF	TGTGCCACCAGCAGAGATTGGTCCAGGGATGGTGAGATTTATCGCTACACCTTC
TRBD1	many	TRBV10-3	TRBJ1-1	CATTGTGNTEAFF	TGTGCCACCACCGGGACAGGGAACACTGAAGCTTTCTTT
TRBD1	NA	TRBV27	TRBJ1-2	CASSELGQGRGYTF	TGTGCCAGCAGCGAGCTCGGACAGGGACGTGGCTACACCTTC
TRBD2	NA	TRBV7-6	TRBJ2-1	CASSDLAGPSYNEQFF	TGTGCCAGCAGCGATCTAGCGGGACCCTCCTACAATGAGCAGTTCTTC
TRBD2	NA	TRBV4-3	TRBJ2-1	CASSQDRLAGKQFF	TGCGCCAGCAGCCAAGATAGGCTAGCGGGCAAGCAGTTCTTC
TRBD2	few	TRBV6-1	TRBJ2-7	CASSTGTRTSYEQYF	TGTGCCAGCAGTACCGGGACTAGAACGTCCTACGAGCAGTACTTC
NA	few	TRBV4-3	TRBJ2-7	CASSQAGTPTYEQYF	TGCGCCAGCAGCCAAGCCGGGACTCCTACCTACGAGCAGTACTTC
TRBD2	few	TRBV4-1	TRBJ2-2	CASSQLAGGFAGELFF	TGCGCCAGCAGCCAACTAGCGGGGGGTTTCGCCGGGGAGCTGTTTTTT
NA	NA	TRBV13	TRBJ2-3	CASSLVQDPDTQYF	TGTGCCAGCAGCTTAGTTCAGGATCCAGATACGCAGTATTTT
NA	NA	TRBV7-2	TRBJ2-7	CASRTQTGLAYEQYF	TGTGCCAGCAGGACGCAGACAGGACTTGCCTACGAGCAGTACTTC
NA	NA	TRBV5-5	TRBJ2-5	CASRTDTDGETQYF	TGTGCCAGCAGAACGGACACCGACGGGGAGACCCAGTACTTC
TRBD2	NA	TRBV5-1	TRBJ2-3	CASSFLGLAGGRPADTQYF	TGCGCCAGCAGCTTCCTTGGACTAGCGGGAGGCCGGCCGGCAGATACGCAGTATTTT
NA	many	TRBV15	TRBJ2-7	CATSRDLVTSSYEQYF	TGTGCCACCAGCAGAGATTTAGTTACCAGCTCCTACGAGCAGTACTTC
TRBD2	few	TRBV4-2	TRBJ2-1	CASSQERGAGGNEQFF	TGTGCCAGCAGCCAAGAGAGAGGAGCGGGAGGGAATGAGCAGTTCTTC
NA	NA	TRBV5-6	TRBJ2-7	CASSEPGTLSYEQYF	TGTGCCAGCAGCGAGCCCGGGACTCTTTCCTACGAGCAGTACTTC
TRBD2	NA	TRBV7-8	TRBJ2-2	CASSPWTSGRAGGNTGELFF	TGTGCCAGCAGCCCCTGGACTAGCGGGAGGGCCGGAGGGAACACCGGGGAGCTGTTTTTT
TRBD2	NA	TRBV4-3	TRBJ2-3	CASSQDMIPGAGGPDTQYF	TGCGCCAGCAGCCAAGATATGATCCCGGGAGCGGGAGGGCCAGATACGCAGTATTTT
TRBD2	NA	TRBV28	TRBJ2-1	CASNPSGTYNEQFF	TGTGCCAGCAACCCTAGCGGTACCTACAATGAGCAGTTCTTC
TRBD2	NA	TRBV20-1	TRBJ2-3	CSAPRGGGTDTQYF	TGCAGTGCGCCCCGGGGGGGCGGCACAGATACGCAGTATTTT
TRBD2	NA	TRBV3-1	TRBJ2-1	CASSQPTSGDEQFF	TGTGCCAGCAGCCAACCGACTAGCGGGGATGAGCAGTTCTTC
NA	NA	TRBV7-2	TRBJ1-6	CASSREGRANSPLHF	TGTGCCAGCAGCCGCGAGGGACGGGCGAATTCACCCCTCCACTTT
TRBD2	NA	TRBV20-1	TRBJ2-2	CAWGGRALDTGELFF	TGCGCTTGGGGCGGGAGGGCCCTTGACACCGGGGAGCTGTTTTTT
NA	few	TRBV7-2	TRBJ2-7	CASSAGFFEQYF	TGTGCCAGCAGCGCGGGGTTTTTTGAGCAGTACTTC
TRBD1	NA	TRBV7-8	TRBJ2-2	CASSLMTGGGTGELFF	TGTGCCAGCAGCCTAATGACAGGGGGCGGAACCGGGGAGCTGTTTTTT
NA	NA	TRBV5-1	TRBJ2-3	CASSILGQLRTDTQYF	TGCGCCAGCAGCATACTTGGCCAATTACGCACAGATACGCAGTATTTT
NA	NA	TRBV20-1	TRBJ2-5	CSARLGGETQYF	TGCAGTGCTAGGTTGGGTGGAGAGACCCAGTACTTC
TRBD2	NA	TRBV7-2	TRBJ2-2	CASSILAGGRGTGELFF	TGTGCCAGCAGCATACTAGCGGGGGGGCGGGGCACCGGGGAGCTGTTTTTT
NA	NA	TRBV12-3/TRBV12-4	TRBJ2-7	CASSISSDYEQYF	TGTGCCAGCAGTATCTCTAGCGACTACGAGCAGTACTTC
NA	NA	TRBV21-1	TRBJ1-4	CAKTPRDRTNEKLFF	TGTGCCAAAACCCCCCGGGACAGGACTAATGAAAAACTGTTTTTT
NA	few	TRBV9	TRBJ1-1	CASTDRMNTEAFF	TGTGCCAGCACCGACAGAATGAACACTGAAGCTTTCTTT
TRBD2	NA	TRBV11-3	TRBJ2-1	CASSLVTSGRDEQFF	TGTGCCAGCAGCTTAGTAACTAGCGGGAGGGATGAGCAGTTCTTC
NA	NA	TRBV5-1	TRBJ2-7	CASSLRQGAEQYF	TGCGCCAGCAGCTTGAGGCAGGGCGCCGAGCAGTACTTC
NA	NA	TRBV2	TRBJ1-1	CASSELRSEAFF	TGTGCCAGCAGTGAACTCAGGTCTGAAGCTTTCTTT
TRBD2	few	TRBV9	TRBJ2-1	CASSVGVAGGPSEQFF	TGTGCCAGCAGCGTAGGCGTAGCGGGAGGGCCGAGTGAGCAGTTCTTC
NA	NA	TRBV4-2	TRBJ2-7	CASSQGPEEQYF	TGTGCCAGCAGCCAAGGACCTGAGGAGCAGTACTTC
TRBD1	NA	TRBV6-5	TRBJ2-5	CASSYWQGAETQYF	TGTGCCAGCAGTTACTGGCAGGGGGCTGAGACCCAGTACTTC
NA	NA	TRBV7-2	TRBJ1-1	CASSNRSPGANTEAFF	TGTGCCAGCAGCAATCGGTCCCCGGGGGCGAACACTGAAGCTTTCTTT
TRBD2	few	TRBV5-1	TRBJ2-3	CASSFKTSGGDTQYF	TGCGCCAGCAGCTTCAAGACTAGCGGGGGGGATACGCAGTATTTT
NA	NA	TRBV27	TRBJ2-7	CASSFSGTTSYEQYF	TGTGCCAGCAGTTTCTCAGGGACAACCTCCTACGAGCAGTACTTC
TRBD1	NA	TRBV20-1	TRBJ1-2	CSAQNDRDAGYTF	TGCAGTGCTCAAAATGACAGGGACGCGGGCTACACCTTC
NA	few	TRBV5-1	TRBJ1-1	CASSPSVKYGDTEAFF	TGCGCCAGCAGCCCCTCAGTGAAGTACGGGGACACTGAAGCTTTCTTT
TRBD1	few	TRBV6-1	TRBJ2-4	CASSEDIGTGLNIQYF	TGTGCCAGCAGTGAAGACATCGGGACAGGCCTAAACATTCAGTACTTC
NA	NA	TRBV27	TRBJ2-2	CASSSGVSNTGELFF	TGTGCCAGCAGTTCCGGGGTATCGAACACCGGGGAGCTGTTTTTT
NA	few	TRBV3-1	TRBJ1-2	CASSQESRDSYRGYTF	TGTGCCAGCAGCCAAGAATCTCGGGACTCTTACCGGGGCTACACCTTC
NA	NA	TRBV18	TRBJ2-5	CASSPELRETQYF	TGTGCCAGCTCACCCGAACTTCGGGAGACCCAGTACTTC
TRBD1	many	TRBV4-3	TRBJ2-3	CASSPEGQGLESTDTQYF	TGCGCCAGCAGCCCAGAGGGACAGGGGTTGGAAAGCACAGATACGCAGTATTTT
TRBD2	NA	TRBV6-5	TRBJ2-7	CASSLLAGGHEQYF	TGTGCCAGCAGTTTACTAGCGGGGGGCCACGAGCAGTACTTC
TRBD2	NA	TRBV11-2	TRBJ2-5	CASSLNGAGVRQETQYF	TGTGCCAGCAGCTTAAATGGGGCGGGAGTAAGACAAGAGACCCAGTACTTC